These 20 T cell receptor beta chains originate from one sample sequenced in a study of Tregs in tolerant kidney transplant recipients. TCRdb keeps only in-frame clones here, not all; method: immunoSEQ multiplex PCR. There are about 240,000 clones in the sample; more than 65% occur only once, and around 0.61% lies in the top ten. Sequencing was carried out using CD4+ T cells from blood. These receptors were collected from a human donor in good health.

The chain employs TRBV7-9 and TRBJ2-5; D is unclear. Germline V gives CDR1 SEHNR, CDR2 FQNEAQ (reference sequence). The CDR3 spans 11 residues. V lost 6 bases and J lost 5, with 7 bases in between. The CDR3 is CASSIRETQYF. Here the CDR3 DNA reads TGTGCCAGCAGTATACGCGAGACCCAGTACTTC.

The gene calls are TRBV15 and TRBJ2-7, with 10 bases identical to TRBD2. This CDR3 comprises 14 residues. Per the germline V gene, CDR1 is LNHNV and CDR2 is YYDKDF (reference sequence). The trim removed 5 bases at V and 0 bases at J, leaving 1 base unmatched. In DNA, the CDR3 is TGTGCCACCAGCCGACTAGCGGGCTCCTACGAGCAGTACTTC. Translation gives CATSRLAGSYEQYF.

This chain joins TRBV7-6 and TRBJ2-7; 9 bases map to TRBD1. The J segment lost 5 bases and the V segment lost 6 bases, leaving 11 bases of the junction unmatched. CDR1 and CDR2 from the germline V gene are SGHVS and FNYEAQ. This CDR3 is 15 amino acids long. This chain's CDR3 is CASSSTGQGVHEQYF. Here the CDR3 DNA reads TGTGCCAGCAGTTCTACGGGACAGGGTGTCCACGAGCAGTACTTC.

The chain recombines TRBV2 with TRBJ2-5; D is unresolved. This CDR3 has 12 residues. Per germline, CDR1 SNHLY and CDR2 FYNNEI. V was trimmed by 6 bases and J by 5 bases, leaving 10 bases between them. The CDR3 nucleotides read TGTGCCAGCAGCTACACCGGGGAGACCCAGTACTTC. Translated, it gives CASSYTGETQYF.

The rearrangement joins TRBV7-9 to TRBJ2-2; 10 nucleotides align to TRBD1. This CDR3 comprises 15 residues. The germline V gene has CDR1 SEHNR and CDR2 FQNEAQ (reference sequence). V dropped 5 bases and J dropped 6; count of bases not matched to a gene: 6. The CDR3 coding sequence is TGTGCCAGCAGCCCGCGGGACAGGGGAGCCGGGGAGCTGTTTTTT. Its translation is CASSPRDRGAGELFF.

This sequence joins TRBV25-1 and TRBJ2-2; weak D call: TRBD1 (7 bases). CDR3 length: 16 amino acids. From germline, CDR1 is MGHDK and CDR2 SYGVNS. V was cut by 0 bases and J by 9 bases, with 17 bases left in between. CDR3 region: CASSEYDWQGGRELFF. Here the CDR3 DNA reads TGTGCCAGCAGTGAATATGACTGGCAGGGGGGTAGGGAGCTGTTTTTT.

The chain couples TRBV7-6 to TRBJ2-1, with D maybe TRBD2 (5 bases). Per the germline V gene, CDR1 is SGHVS and CDR2 is FNYEAQ. V lost 5 bases to trimming and J lost 0 bases, with 8 bases between them. The CDR3 extends over 14 amino acids. CDR3 sequence: CASSRAGSYNEQFF. The CDR3 nucleotides are TGTGCCAGCAGCCGGGCGGGCTCCTACAATGAGCAGTTCTTC.

The chain joins TRBV19 to TRBJ2-1, with D possibly being TRBD2 (6 bases). Trimming took off 3 bases at V and 3 bases at J, with 12 bases between the two ends. The CDR3 loop spans 15 amino acids. The germline V gene encodes CDR1 LNHDA and CDR2 SQIVND (reference sequence). This CDR3 is CASSIRTSSYNEQFF. For the CDR3, the DNA is TGTGCCAGTAGTATCAGAACTAGCAGCTACAATGAGCAGTTCTTC.

The gene calls are TRBV7-9 and TRBJ2-3; D may match TRBD1 or TRBD2 (5 bases each). The germline V gene encodes CDR1 SEHNR and CDR2 FQNEAQ (reference sequence). The length of the CDR3 is 15 residues. V was pared by 5 bases and J by 0 bases, with 12 bases between. This CDR3 reads CASSTRDRSTDTQYF. DNA for the CDR3: TGTGCCAGCAGCACTCGGGACCGAAGCACAGATACGCAGTATTTT.

The chain couples TRBV18 to TRBJ2-7; possibly TRBD1 for D (6 bases). V was trimmed by 3 bases and J by 0 bases, leaving 9 bases between them. Germline V gives CDR1 KGHSH, CDR2 LQKENI. This CDR3 region has 14 residues. The CDR3 DNA is TGTGCCAGCTCACCGGACAGCAGCTCCTACGAGCAGTACTTC. Protein product: CASSPDSSSYEQYF.

This clone was observed once. This chain joins TRBV18 and TRBJ2-1; 13 nucleotides match TRBD2. The germline V gene has CDR1 KGHSH and CDR2 LQKENI. CDR3 length equals 17 residues. V trimming: 3 bases; J trimming: 3 bases; junction bases outside the gene matches: 5. The CDR3 here is CASSPMTSGGYYNEQFF. CDR3 DNA: TGTGCCAGCTCACCGATGACTAGCGGGGGGTACTACAATGAGCAGTTCTTC. The full variable domain, its missing parts supplied by reference TRBV18 and TRBJ2-1, is NAGVMQNPRHLVRRRGQEARLRCSPMKGHSHVYWYRQLPEEGLKFMVYLQKENIIDESGMPKERFSAEFPKEGPSILRIQQVVRGDSAAYFCASSPMTSGGYYNEQFFGPGTRLTVL.

This chain uses TRBV4-1 with TRBJ2-7, with 9 bases lining up with TRBD2. Germline V gene sequence: CDR1 MGHRA, CDR2 YSYEKL. Unmatched junction bases numbered 9, after V lost 0 bases and J lost 0 bases. The CDR3 sequence is 18 residues long. Here the CDR3 DNA reads TGCGCCAGCAGCCAAGAGGAAATAGCGGGGGTTAGCTCCTACGAGCAGTACTTC. Protein product: CASSQEEIAGVSSYEQYF.

The V and J genes are TRBV27 and TRBJ2-1, with TRBD2 identical over 9 bases. Germline values: CDR1 MNHEY, CDR2 SMNVEV (reference sequence). V dropped 6 bases and J dropped 4; count of bases not matched to a gene: 7. The CDR3 consists of 15 residues. The CDR3 nucleotides are TGTGCCAGCAGACTGCGGGGGGGCCTGTACAATGAGCAGTTCTTC. This gives the protein CASRLRGGLYNEQFF.

This chain uses TRBV5-1 with TRBJ2-2; weak D call: TRBD1 (6 bases). The CDR3 is 16 residues long. Germline lookup yields CDR1 SGHRS and CDR2 YFSETQ. V dropped 6 bases and J dropped 0 bases, with 15 bases sitting between them. CDR3 amino acids: CASKRTTGTNTGELFF. CDR3 DNA: TGCGCCAGCAAGCGGACGACAGGTACGAACACCGGGGAGCTGTTTTTT.

The chain has TRBV2 and TRBJ2-3, with TRBD1 as a possible D gene (6 bases). This CDR3 has 13 amino acids. Germline CDR1 and CDR2: SNHLY and FYNNEI. The germline V and J ends were trimmed by 6 bases and 5 bases, with 12 bases remaining between them. The CDR3 here is CASSLGAGDTQYF. Here the CDR3 DNA reads TGTGCCAGCAGCCTGGGGGCCGGAGATACGCAGTATTTT.

The V gene is TRBV11-3, the J gene TRBJ2-2; no definite D call. The germline V gene has CDR1 SGHNT and CDR2 YENEEA. Trimming pared 4 bases from V and 1 base from J, leaving 4 bases between. This CDR3 comprises 13 residues. The DNA for the CDR3 is TGTGCCAGCAGCTCTCAGAACACCGGGGAGCTGTTTTTT. Translation gives CASSSQNTGELFF.

This chain connects TRBV11-2 to TRBJ2-5; TRBD2 aligns across 9 bases. The CDR3 is made up of 16 amino acids. The germline V gene encodes CDR1 SGHAT and CDR2 FQNNGV. The junction had 8 bases not matched to a gene; V was cut back by 4 bases and J by 2 bases. CDR3: CASSYGLAGVQETQYF. Written as DNA, the CDR3 is TGTGCCAGCAGCTACGGATTAGCGGGAGTGCAAGAGACCCAGTACTTC.

This sequence joins TRBV9 and TRBJ1-1, with 7 nucleotides matching TRBD1. Trimming cost V 3 bases and J 1 base; bases outside gene matches: 6. This CDR3 has 15 residues. Germline CDR1 and CDR2: SGDLS and YYNGEE. Written as DNA, the CDR3 is TGTGCCAGCAGCGCCGACAGGGTGAGGAACACTGAAGCTTTCTTT. Amino acid sequence: CASSADRVRNTEAFF.

The CDR3: CASSPRGDISNQPQHF. CDR3 sequence (DNA): TGTGCCAGTAGTCCTCGGGGGGACATTAGCAATCAGCCCCAGCATTTT. The J gene is TRBJ1-5, the V gene TRBV19, with TRBD1 as a possible D gene (6 bases). The germline CDR1 and CDR2 sequences are LNHDA and SQIVND (reference sequence). The CDR3 has 16 amino acids. V lost 5 bases and J 0 bases, leaving 14 bases between the germline ends.

This clone occurred once. The chain couples TRBV10-3 to TRBJ1-1; a weak D match, TRBD1 (5 bases). With 0 bases removed from V and 3 bases from J, the gap between germline ends came to 11 bases. CDR1 is ENHRY and CDR2 is SYGVKD in the germline V gene. This CDR3 has 15 amino acids. The CDR3 loop reads CAISESGEGYTEAFF. The CDR3 bases are TGTGCCATCAGTGAGTCGGGGGAGGGGTACACTGAAGCTTTCTTT.